The T cell receptor beta chain under discussion was sequenced for a study of blood T cell repertoires in COVID-19. Turning to the study itself: Both acute and convalescent COVID-19 samples were obtained from the United States, Italy and Spain. PBMCs, B-cell-depleted T cells, or T cells were the source of the cDNA or gDNA that made up the material.

In the source study's methods: Amplification from reference gene primers served as the basis for estimated nucleated cell counts. Only in-frame clones appear in the TCRdb table, and some are missing; sequencing was by immunoSEQ multiplex PCR. D and trimming come from the DNA, and the V and J calls and clone size come from that table. Of 100,000 to 150,000 clones detected, approximately 90% appear once; the ten largest clones hold 10%. CDR1 MNHEY and CDR2 SVGAGI come from the germline V gene. The CDR3 runs to 13 residues. V was clipped by 4 bases and J by 8 bases, with 14 bases between them. J is TRBJ1-2 and V is TRBV6-5; D may be TRBD1 (5 bases). Sequenced sample: peripheral blood. The receptor comes from a man aged 45-65 years with acute or convalescent COVID-19. The CDR3 sequence: CASSFRDYGGYTF. CDR3 nucleotides: TGTGCCAGCAGTTTCAGGGATTATGGAGGCTACACCTTC.